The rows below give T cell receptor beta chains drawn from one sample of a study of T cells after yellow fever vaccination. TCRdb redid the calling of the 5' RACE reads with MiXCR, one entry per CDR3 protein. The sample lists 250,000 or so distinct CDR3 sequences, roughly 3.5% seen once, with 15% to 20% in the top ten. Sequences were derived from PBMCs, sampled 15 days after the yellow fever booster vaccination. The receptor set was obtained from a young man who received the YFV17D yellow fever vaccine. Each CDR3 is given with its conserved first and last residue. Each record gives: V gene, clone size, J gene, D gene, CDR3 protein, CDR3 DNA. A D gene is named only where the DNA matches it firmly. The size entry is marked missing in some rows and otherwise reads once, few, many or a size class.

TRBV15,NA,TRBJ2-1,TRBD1,CATSSGTGGLNEQFF,TGTGCCACCAGCAGCGGGACAGGGGGTCTCAATGAGCAGTTCTTC
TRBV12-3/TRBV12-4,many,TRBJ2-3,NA,CASSSAASTDTQYF,TGTGCCAGCAGTTCGGCAGCTAGCACAGATACGCAGTATTTT
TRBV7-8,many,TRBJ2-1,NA,CASSLEVVYEQFF,TGTGCCAGCAGCTTAGAGGTGGTATATGAGCAGTTCTTC
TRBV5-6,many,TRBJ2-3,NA,CASSPNLPRGTDTQYF,TGTGCCAGCAGCCCAAACCTCCCCAGGGGAACAGATACGCAGTATTTT
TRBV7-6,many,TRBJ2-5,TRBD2,CASSLEAGGGAQETQYF,TGTGCCAGCAGCTTGGAGGCGGGCGGGGGGGCCCAAGAGACCCAGTACTTC
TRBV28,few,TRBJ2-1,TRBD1,CASSKQGANEQFF,TGTGCCAGCAGTAAACAGGGGGCGAATGAGCAGTTCTTC
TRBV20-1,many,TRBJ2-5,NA,CSASRGAQETQYF,TGCAGTGCTAGCCGGGGGGCCCAAGAGACCCAGTACTTC
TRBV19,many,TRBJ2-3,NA,CASSTGITSTDTQYF,TGTGCCAGTAGTACGGGAATTACAAGCACAGATACGCAGTATTTT
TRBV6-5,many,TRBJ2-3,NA,CASRQQGADTQYF,TGTGCCAGCAGACAACAGGGCGCAGATACGCAGTATTTT
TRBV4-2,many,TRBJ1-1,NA,CASSHPAGGDEAFF,TGTGCCAGCAGCCATCCCGCGGGGGGGGATGAAGCTTTCTTT
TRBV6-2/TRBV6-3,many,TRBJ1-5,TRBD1,CASSYHERTGQPQHF,TGTGCCAGCAGTTACCACGAACGGACAGGACAGCCCCAGCATTTT
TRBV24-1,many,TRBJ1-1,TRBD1,CAISSRTGAEAFF,TGTGCCATCTCTTCCCGGACAGGGGCTGAAGCTTTCTTT
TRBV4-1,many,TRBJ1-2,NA,CASSQHYLSNYGYTF,TGCGCCAGCAGCCAACACTACCTATCTAACTATGGCTACACCTTC
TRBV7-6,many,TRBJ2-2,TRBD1,CASSSDRSGELFF,TGTGCCAGCAGCTCGGACAGGTCCGGGGAGCTGTTTTTT
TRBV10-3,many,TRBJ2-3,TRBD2,CAISVQRGRTDTQYF,TGTGCCATCAGTGTTCAGCGGGGGAGGACAGATACGCAGTATTTT
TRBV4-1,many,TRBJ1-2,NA,CASSRNPGPTNYGYTF,TGCGCCAGCAGCCGTAACCCAGGGCCAACTAACTATGGCTACACCTTC
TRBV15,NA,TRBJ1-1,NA,CASGEGRFLTEAFF,TGTGCCAGCGGGGAGGGGCGCTTTCTCACTGAAGCTTTCTTT
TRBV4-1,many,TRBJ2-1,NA,CASSRPTVSSYNEQFF,TGCGCCAGCAGCCGTCCGACAGTGAGCTCCTACAATGAGCAGTTCTTC
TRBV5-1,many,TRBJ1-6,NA,CASSPRTQDNSPLHF,TGCGCCAGCAGCCCCCGGACACAAGATAATTCACCCCTCCACTTT
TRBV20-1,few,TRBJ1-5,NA,CSAREGGSQPQHF,TGCAGTGCTAGAGAGGGGGGGAGTCAGCCCCAGCATTTT
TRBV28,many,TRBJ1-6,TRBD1,CASRLGGANYNSPLHF,TGTGCCAGCAGGTTAGGGGGCGCGAACTATAATTCACCCCTCCACTTT
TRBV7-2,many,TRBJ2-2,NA,CASGRGQFTGELFF,TGTGCCAGCGGCCGCGGTCAATTCACCGGGGAGCTGTTTTTT
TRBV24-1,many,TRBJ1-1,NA,CATSDSSEAFF,TGTGCCACCAGTGATTCATCTGAAGCTTTCTTT
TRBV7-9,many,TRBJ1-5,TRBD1,CASSPGTGNNQPQHF,TGTGCCAGCAGCCCCGGGACAGGAAACAATCAGCCCCAGCATTTT
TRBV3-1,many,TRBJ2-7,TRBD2,CASRGLAWEQYF,TGTGCCAGCAGGGGACTAGCATGGGAGCAGTACTTC
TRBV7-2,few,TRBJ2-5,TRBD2,CASSLSSGGRYQETQYF,TGTGCCAGCAGCTTATCCAGCGGGGGGCGATACCAAGAGACCCAGTACTTC
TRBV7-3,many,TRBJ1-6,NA,CASSLGGGLNSPLHF,TGTGCCAGCAGCCTGGGCGGGGGTTTGAATTCACCCCTCCACTTT
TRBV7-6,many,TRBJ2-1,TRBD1,CASSDRTGPVLFF,TGTGCCAGCAGTGATCGGACAGGCCCTGTGTTGTTCTTC
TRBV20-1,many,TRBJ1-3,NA,CSAAGPGNTIYF,TGCAGTGCTGCTGGGCCCGGAAACACCATATATTTT
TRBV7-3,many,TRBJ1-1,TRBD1,CASSITGGTEAFF,TGTGCCAGCAGCATTACAGGGGGGACTGAAGCTTTCTTT
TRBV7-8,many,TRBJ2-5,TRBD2,CASSPEGLAGQETQYF,TGTGCCAGCAGCCCTGAGGGGCTAGCGGGGCAAGAGACCCAGTACTTC
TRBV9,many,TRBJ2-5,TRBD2,CASSVGYSGGQETQYF,TGTGCCAGCAGCGTAGGATACAGCGGGGGGCAAGAGACCCAGTACTTC
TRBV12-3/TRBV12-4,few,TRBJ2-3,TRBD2,CASSPGTSGGRRDTQYF,TGTGCCAGCAGTCCCGGGACTAGCGGGGGCCGGCGGGATACGCAGTATTTT
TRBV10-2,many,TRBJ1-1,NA,CASTSELNTEAFF,TGCGCCAGCACCTCAGAGTTGAACACTGAAGCTTTCTTT
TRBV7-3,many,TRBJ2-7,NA,CASSLRAGFPSYEQYF,TGTGCCAGCAGCTTACGGGCGGGGTTCCCCTCCTACGAGCAGTACTTC
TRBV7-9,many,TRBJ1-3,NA,CASSLQTAGTRNTIYF,TGTGCCAGCAGCTTACAAACCGCCGGGACCCGAAACACCATATATTTT
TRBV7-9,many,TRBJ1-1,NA,CASSPPVRTEAFF,TGTGCCAGCAGCCCCCCCGTTCGGACTGAAGCTTTCTTT
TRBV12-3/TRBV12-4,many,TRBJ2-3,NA,CASSFAGSTDTQYF,TGTGCCAGCAGTTTCGCGGGGAGCACAGATACGCAGTATTTT
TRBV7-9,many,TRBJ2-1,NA,CAIIKLGEQFF,TGTGCCATAATAAAACTTGGTGAGCAGTTCTTC
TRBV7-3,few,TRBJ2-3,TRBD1,CASRQGVTDTQYF,TGTGCCAGCCGGCAGGGGGTCACAGATACGCAGTATTTT
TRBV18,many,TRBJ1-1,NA,CASSMVAHTEAFF,TGTGCCAGCTCTATGGTTGCGCACACTGAAGCTTTCTTT
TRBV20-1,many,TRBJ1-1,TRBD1,CRGTGGDTEAFF,TGCAGGGGGACAGGGGGTGACACTGAAGCTTTCTTT
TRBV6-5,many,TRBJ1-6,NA,CASSYFIGPLHF,TGTGCCAGCAGTTACTTCATCGGACCCCTCCACTTT
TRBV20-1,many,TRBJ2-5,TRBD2,CSARSGGIVVGTQYF,TGCAGTGCTAGATCGGGAGGGATAGTTGTCGGGACCCAGTACTTC
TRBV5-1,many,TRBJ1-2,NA,CASSLAQTNYGYTF,TGCGCCAGCAGCTTGGCCCAGACTAACTATGGCTACACCTTC
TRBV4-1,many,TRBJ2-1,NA,CASSQEGLGVIEQFF,TGCGCCAGCAGCCAAGAAGGACTGGGTGTTATTGAGCAGTTCTTC
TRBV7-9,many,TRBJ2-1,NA,CASSAPVSYNEQFF,TGTGCCAGCAGCGCGCCGGTGTCCTACAATGAGCAGTTCTTC
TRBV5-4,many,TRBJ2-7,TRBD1,CASSPGDRGRLEQYF,TGTGCCAGCAGCCCAGGGGACAGGGGAAGATTGGAGCAGTACTTC
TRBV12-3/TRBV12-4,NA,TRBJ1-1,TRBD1,CASSFYRDRGTEAFF,TGTGCCAGCAGTTTTTACCGGGACAGGGGCACTGAAGCTTTCTTT
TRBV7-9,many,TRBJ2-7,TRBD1,CASSFSGTGLPEQYF,TGTGCCAGCAGCTTCTCCGGGACAGGGCTCCCCGAGCAGTACTTC
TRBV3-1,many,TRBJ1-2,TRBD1,CASSQPTGGYIYGYTF,TGTGCCAGCAGCCAACCAACAGGGGGCTACATCTATGGCTACACCTTC
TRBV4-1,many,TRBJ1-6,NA,CASSQSGFYNSPLHF,TGCGCCAGCAGCCAGTCTGGGTTCTATAATTCACCCCTCCACTTT
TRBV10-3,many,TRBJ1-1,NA,CAIRITGALITEAFF,TGTGCCATCAGAATTACAGGAGCTCTGATCACTGAAGCTTTCTTT
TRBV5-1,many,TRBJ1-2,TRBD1,CASSLPPLRDRASHGYTF,TGCGCCAGCAGCTTACCGCCACTCCGGGACAGGGCATCCCATGGCTACACCTTC
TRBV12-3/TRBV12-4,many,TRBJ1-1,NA,CASTRTGEDTEAFF,TGTGCCAGCACCAGGACGGGCGAGGACACTGAAGCTTTCTTT
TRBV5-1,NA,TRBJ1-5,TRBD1,CASSVTGGGNQPQHF,TGCGCCAGCAGCGTTACAGGGGGCGGCAATCAGCCCCAGCATTTT
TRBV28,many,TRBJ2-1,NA,CASSPRRGGFEQFF,TGTGCCAGCAGTCCGCGAAGGGGGGGGTTTGAGCAGTTCTTC
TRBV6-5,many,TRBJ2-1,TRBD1,CASSLREQGGNEQFF,TGTGCCAGCAGCCTCAGGGAACAGGGGGGCAATGAGCAGTTCTTC
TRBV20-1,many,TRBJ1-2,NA,CSARDGTRNYGYTF,TGCAGTGCTAGGGACGGGACACGGAACTATGGCTACACCTTC